The clone carrying this T cell receptor beta chain was picked up many times. Its antigen is as yet unknown. Together with a sample-barcoded 5' primer, a J-beta primer mix was included in a second PCR lasting roughly 7 to 11 cycles. Via MiXCR, TCRdb re-called the 5' RACE reads, giving one row per CDR3 protein. This repertoire shows hundreds of thousands of distinct CDR3 sequences, about 30% found once; its top ten account for around 16%. The record originates from a study of blood T cells in healthy people across ages. V lost 7 bases to trimming and J lost 6 bases, with 22 bases between them. Germline-derived CDR1 and CDR2 are MDHEN and SYDVKM. The CDR3 is 15 amino acids. The study, taken as a whole, reports: A strong correlation was found between TCR beta diversity and the percentage of naive T cells.

Sample: blood. This sequence was found in a woman of 80 years or more in good health. The rearrangement uses TRBV28 and TRBJ2-7; maybe TRBD1 (7 bases). CDR3 DNA: TGTGCCAGCAAGGTCCCCGTGCAGGGGGGTTTCGAGCAGTACTTC. This gives the protein CASKVPVQGGFEQYF.